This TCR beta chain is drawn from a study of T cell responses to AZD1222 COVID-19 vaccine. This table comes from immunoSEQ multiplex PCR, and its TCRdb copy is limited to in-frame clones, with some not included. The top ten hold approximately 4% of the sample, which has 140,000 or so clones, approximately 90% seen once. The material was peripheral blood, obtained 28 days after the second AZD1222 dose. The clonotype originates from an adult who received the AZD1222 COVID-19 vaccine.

The CDR3 DNA reads as TGTGCCGGCCGGACAGGGTCGACCGGGGAGCTGTTTTTT. This codes for CAGRTGSTGELFF. V is TRBV2 and J is TRBJ2-2, with TRBD1 identical over 8 bases. Trimming at V came to 11 bases and at J to 5 bases, leaving 7 bases not matched to a gene. This CDR3 is built from 13 residues. CDR1 is SNHLY and CDR2 is FYNNEI in the germline V gene.